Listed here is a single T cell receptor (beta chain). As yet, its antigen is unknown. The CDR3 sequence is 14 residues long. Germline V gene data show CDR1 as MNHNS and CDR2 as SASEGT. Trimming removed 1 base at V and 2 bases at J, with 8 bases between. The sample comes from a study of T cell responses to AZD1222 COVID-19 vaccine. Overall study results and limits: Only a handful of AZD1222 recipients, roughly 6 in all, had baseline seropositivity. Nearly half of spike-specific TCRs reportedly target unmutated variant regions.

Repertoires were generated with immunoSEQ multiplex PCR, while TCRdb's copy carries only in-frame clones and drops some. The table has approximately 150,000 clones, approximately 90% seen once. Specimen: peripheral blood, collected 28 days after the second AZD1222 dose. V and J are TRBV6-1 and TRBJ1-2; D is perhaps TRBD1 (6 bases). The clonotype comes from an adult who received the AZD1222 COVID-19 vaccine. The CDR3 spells CASSEEGHNYGYTF. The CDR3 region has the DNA TGTGCCAGCAGTGAAGAGGGACACAACTATGGCTACACCTTC.